This TCR beta chain was captured by sequencing in a study of T-cell memory formation after mild COVID-19 (dated by TCRdb to the early 2020s). As for the study more broadly: TCR sequence clusters from the two donors were largely donor specific. T-cell clones expanding and contracting after mild COVID-19 in two donors were tracked by longitudinal TCRalpha and TCRbeta repertoire sequencing. Two young, previously healthy adult volunteers, one female and one male, were included in the cohort. The research as a whole found: Contracting CD4+ clones appeared mostly in the CM and EM memory subsets, whereas CD8+ clones were enriched in EMRA. Some responding clones were detected in pre-infection memory, which suggested that pre-existing cross-reactive memory T cells had joined the SARS-CoV-2 response. From day 15 to 85, contracting clones showed balanced CD4/CD8 phenotypes, whereas a second wave of clones that expanded from day 15 to 37 leaned towards CD4+. The second-wave clones that peaked on day 37 were not confirmed to be SARS-CoV-2 specific. Only a couple of mild cases were covered by the study, and larger cohorts that include severe cases with pre-infection samples were considered necessary.

Ficoll-Paque density gradient centrifugation was used to isolate PBMCs. Sequenced using an Illumina NovaSeq 6000. TCRalpha and TCRbeta cDNA libraries were built by 5'RACE with constant-segment primers, adding sample barcodes and unique molecular identifiers. RNA was extracted from every sample with Trizol reagent. The libraries were amplified in two PCR steps, and the second step added a second sample barcode and Illumina TruSeq adapters. Sequencing of libraries was performed on an Illumina NovaSeq with 2 x 150 bp paired-end reads. The paper's data handling went like this. With migec v1.2.7, reads were demultiplexed and then collapsed into UMI-guided consensus sequences. Using mixcr v2.1.11, UMI consensuses were aligned to TRA and TRB V and J templates and then assembled into clonotypes. A clonotype was counted as expanded or contracted only when both edgeR and NoisET called the clonotype significant, with the noise models trained on biological replicates. edgeR calls used a false discovery rate-adjusted p below 0.01 and a log2 fold-change threshold of 1. PCA with hierarchical clustering of max-normalized trajectories of the 1000 most abundant clonotypes was used as exploratory dynamics analysis. The CD4 or CD8 phenotype of responding clones was assigned using the separately sequenced CD4+ and CD8+ repertoires. The public reads were reanalyzed by TCRdb: fastp trimming at Q25, MiXCR alignment, in-frame beta chains only. One record per CDR3 amino acid sequence lists the most common genes and DNA. These V and J calls rely on TCRdb rather than the paper's analysis. The sample records hundreds of thousands of distinct CDR3 sequences, approximately 15% of which are singletons. The leading ten clones occupy about 20% of the sample.

V ends up 7 bases short and J 8 bases short, with an unmatched junction base count of 7. Via the germline V gene, CDR1 is SQVTM and CDR2 ANQGSEA. Its CDR3 holds 11 amino acids, cysteine through phenylalanine. Only the CDR3 portion is preserved as DNA: 33 bases, with reading frame beginning at the first base. This clonotype was detected a few times. No cognate antigen has been identified for it. Nothing much larger sits one base from this clone, and base qualities are not available. The source of this sequence is a man aged 18 to 35 who had mild COVID-19 (a few samples of this study predate the infection). The sample titles of this study are shuffled in the database, so cell type and time point are left out; the donor was told from shared clones. This receptor chain uses TRBV29-1 and TRBJ1-2; 7 central bases correspond to TRBD1. Sample: PBMCs or a T cell subset sorted from them (not recorded which). The bases are TGCAGCGAAGACAGGGAATCCGGCTACACCTTC. Its protein reads: CSEDRESGYTF.